This is a list of T cell receptor beta chains from one sample in a study of blood T cell repertoires in COVID-19. The table came from immunoSEQ multiplex PCR; TCRdb's copy has only in-frame clones and leaves some out. The profile shows just over 300,000 clones, 80% to 90% of them singletons. What was sequenced was PBMCs or T cells enriched from blood (not recorded which). The receptor source for this set is a man aged 25-45 years who had recovered from COVID-19. Each CDR3 is given with its conserved first and last residue. Fields, in order: J gene, V gene, clone size, D gene, CDR3 protein, CDR3 DNA. D genes are given only for firm matches. Rows give clone size only sometimes, using once, few, many, or a class for an expanded clone.

>TRBJ1-1|TRBV9|NA|NA
CASSSPGQINTEAFF
TGTGCCAGCAGCTCGCCAGGACAGATAAACACTGAAGCTTTCTTT
>TRBJ1-2|TRBV7-2|once|NA
CASNTPGDYGYTF
TGTGCCAGCAACACACCCGGGGACTATGGCTACACCTTC
>TRBJ2-7|TRBV21-1|NA|NA
CASSKVLSRRAREQYF
TGTGCCAGCAGCAAAGTCCTCTCTCGCAGGGCGCGCGAGCAGTACTTC
>TRBJ2-3|TRBV19|NA|NA
CASSILQGRSDTQYF
TGTGCCAGTAGTATCCTACAGGGGAGGTCAGATACGCAGTATTTT
>TRBJ1-1|TRBV6-2/TRBV6-3|NA|NA
CASSYGGRTEAFF
TGTGCCAGCAGTTACGGAGGTCGCACTGAAGCTTTCTTT
>TRBJ2-1|TRBV9|NA|NA
CASSPSFGHYNEQFF
TGTGCCAGCAGCCCTTCGTTTGGGCACTACAATGAGCAGTTCTTC
>TRBJ1-4|TRBV5-4|NA|NA
CASSPTEAGLNEKLFF
TGTGCCAGCAGCCCTACCGAGGCAGGACTTAATGAAAAACTGTTTTTT
>TRBJ1-5|TRBV5-1|NA|TRBD1
CASSLAVGTGFLDSNQPQHF
TGCGCCAGCAGCTTGGCCGTGGGGACAGGGTTTTTGGATAGCAATCAGCCCCAGCATTTT
>TRBJ2-7|TRBV7-8|NA|TRBD2
CASSSSGLASSYEQYF
TGTGCCAGCAGCTCGTCAGGACTAGCGAGCTCCTACGAGCAGTACTTC
>TRBJ1-1|TRBV3-1/TRBV3-2|NA|NA
CASSLSMNTEAFF
TGTGCCAGCAGCCTATCTATGAACACTGAAGCTTTCTTT
>TRBJ1-4|TRBV2|NA|NA
CASNVKPNEKLFF
TGTGCCAGCAACGTCAAGCCTAATGAAAAACTGTTTTTT
>TRBJ2-4|TRBV5-5|NA|TRBD2
CASSLRSGGDLAKNIQYF
TGTGCCAGCAGCTTGAGGAGCGGGGGGGACCTAGCCAAAAACATTCAGTACTTC
>TRBJ2-6|TRBV19|NA|NA
CASSPPVAGANVLTF
TGTGCCAGTAGCCCTCCCGTTGCTGGGGCCAACGTCCTGACTTTC
>TRBJ1-1|TRBV5-4|NA|TRBD1
CASSPGQGVGNTEAFF
TGTGCCAGCAGCCCGGGACAGGGGGTAGGAAACACTGAAGCTTTCTTT
>TRBJ1-2|TRBV19|NA|TRBD1
CASTSGTGDYGYTF
TGTGCCAGTACTTCCGGGACAGGGGATTATGGCTACACCTTC
>TRBJ2-2|TRBV4-1|NA|NA
CASSQDGGYTGELFF
TGCGCCAGCAGCCAAGATGGCGGCTACACCGGGGAGCTGTTTTTT
>TRBJ1-1|TRBV6-6|NA|NA
CASTIFTTEAFF
TGTGCCAGCACCATATTCACTACTGAAGCTTTCTTT
>TRBJ1-4|TRBV9|NA|NA
CASSSQSGDEKLFF
TGTGCCAGCAGCTCCCAGAGCGGGGATGAAAAACTGTTTTTT
>TRBJ1-2|TRBV5-6|NA|NA
CASSSGFYGYTF
TGTGCCAGCAGCTCCGGTTTTTACGGCTACACCTTC
>TRBJ1-1|TRBV12-3/TRBV12-4|NA|NA
CATGEGGAFF
TGTGCCACCGGCGAGGGAGGAGCTTTCTTT
>TRBJ2-2|TRBV5-4|NA|TRBD2
CASSTGTSGGTGELFF
TGTGCCAGCAGCACCGGGACTAGCGGGGGCACCGGGGAGCTGTTTTTT
>TRBJ2-1|TRBV13|few|NA
CASSPTQGPGPNEQFF
TGTGCCAGCAGCCCAACACAGGGCCCGGGGCCCAATGAGCAGTTCTTC
>TRBJ1-1|TRBV19|NA|TRBD1
CASTGQGNVRAFF
TGTGCCAGTACGGGACAGGGGAATGTGAGGGCTTTCTTT
>TRBJ2-2|TRBV7-2|NA|TRBD1
CASSLDRVNTGELFF
TGTGCCAGCAGCCTCGACAGGGTGAACACCGGGGAGCTGTTTTTT
>TRBJ2-5|TRBV7-8|NA|NA
CASSLESGGTPLAETQYF
TGTGCCAGCAGCTTAGAATCCGGGGGAACTCCACTGGCGGAGACCCAGTACTTC
>TRBJ2-7|TRBV27|few|NA
CASRRESSYEQYF
TGTGCCAGCAGGAGGGAAAGCTCCTACGAGCAGTACTTC
>TRBJ1-2|TRBV18|NA|TRBD1
CASSSAGTGDGYTF
TGTGCCAGCTCATCGGCCGGGACAGGGGATGGCTACACCTTC